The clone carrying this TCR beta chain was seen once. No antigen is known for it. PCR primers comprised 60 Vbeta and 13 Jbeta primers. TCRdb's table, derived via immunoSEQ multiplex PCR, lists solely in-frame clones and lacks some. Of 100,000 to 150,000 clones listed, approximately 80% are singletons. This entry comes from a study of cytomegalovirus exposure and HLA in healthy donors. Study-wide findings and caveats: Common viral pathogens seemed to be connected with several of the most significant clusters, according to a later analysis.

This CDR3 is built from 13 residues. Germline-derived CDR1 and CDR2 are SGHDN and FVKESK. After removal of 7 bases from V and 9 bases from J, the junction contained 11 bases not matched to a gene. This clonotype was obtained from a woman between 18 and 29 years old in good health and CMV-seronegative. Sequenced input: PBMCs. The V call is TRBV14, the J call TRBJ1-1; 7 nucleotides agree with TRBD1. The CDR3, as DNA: TGTGCCAGCACCAACCCACTGGACAGGAAAGCTTTCTTT. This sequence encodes CASTNPLDRKAFF.